In this sample, the clone carrying this T cell receptor beta chain turned up a few times. This record belongs to a study of response to subunit inactivated influenza vaccine. TCRdb used MiXCR to reprocess the RT-PCR reads, holding one entry per CDR3 protein. Of a few hundred thousand distinct CDR3 sequences in the sample, about 10% were seen once. The CDR3 contains 17 residues. These data were likewise used in another study, on T cells expressing NK-cell markers. From that paper: Generation of TCR beta cDNA was performed by 5'RACE template switching incorporating UMIs. In the group of eight sequenced donors, seven were HCMV-seropositive and one was seronegative. Of the CD8+ T cell pool in over 5 donors, roughly 1.0-7.5% was accounted for by dominant NKG2C+ clonotypes.

The clonotype originates from a man in his fifties or sixties who received an inactivated influenza vaccine. V and J are TRBV21-1 and TRBJ1-5; the table calls TRBD1, which could not be checked here. TRBV21-1 is given as a pseudogene. This sample comprised PBMCs from blood, obtained on the day of vaccination. The CDR3 reads CASSLGQGKVNNQPQHF. As DNA, the CDR3 is TGTGCCAGCAGCCTAGGTCAGGGGAAAGTCAACAATCAGCCCCAGCATTTT.